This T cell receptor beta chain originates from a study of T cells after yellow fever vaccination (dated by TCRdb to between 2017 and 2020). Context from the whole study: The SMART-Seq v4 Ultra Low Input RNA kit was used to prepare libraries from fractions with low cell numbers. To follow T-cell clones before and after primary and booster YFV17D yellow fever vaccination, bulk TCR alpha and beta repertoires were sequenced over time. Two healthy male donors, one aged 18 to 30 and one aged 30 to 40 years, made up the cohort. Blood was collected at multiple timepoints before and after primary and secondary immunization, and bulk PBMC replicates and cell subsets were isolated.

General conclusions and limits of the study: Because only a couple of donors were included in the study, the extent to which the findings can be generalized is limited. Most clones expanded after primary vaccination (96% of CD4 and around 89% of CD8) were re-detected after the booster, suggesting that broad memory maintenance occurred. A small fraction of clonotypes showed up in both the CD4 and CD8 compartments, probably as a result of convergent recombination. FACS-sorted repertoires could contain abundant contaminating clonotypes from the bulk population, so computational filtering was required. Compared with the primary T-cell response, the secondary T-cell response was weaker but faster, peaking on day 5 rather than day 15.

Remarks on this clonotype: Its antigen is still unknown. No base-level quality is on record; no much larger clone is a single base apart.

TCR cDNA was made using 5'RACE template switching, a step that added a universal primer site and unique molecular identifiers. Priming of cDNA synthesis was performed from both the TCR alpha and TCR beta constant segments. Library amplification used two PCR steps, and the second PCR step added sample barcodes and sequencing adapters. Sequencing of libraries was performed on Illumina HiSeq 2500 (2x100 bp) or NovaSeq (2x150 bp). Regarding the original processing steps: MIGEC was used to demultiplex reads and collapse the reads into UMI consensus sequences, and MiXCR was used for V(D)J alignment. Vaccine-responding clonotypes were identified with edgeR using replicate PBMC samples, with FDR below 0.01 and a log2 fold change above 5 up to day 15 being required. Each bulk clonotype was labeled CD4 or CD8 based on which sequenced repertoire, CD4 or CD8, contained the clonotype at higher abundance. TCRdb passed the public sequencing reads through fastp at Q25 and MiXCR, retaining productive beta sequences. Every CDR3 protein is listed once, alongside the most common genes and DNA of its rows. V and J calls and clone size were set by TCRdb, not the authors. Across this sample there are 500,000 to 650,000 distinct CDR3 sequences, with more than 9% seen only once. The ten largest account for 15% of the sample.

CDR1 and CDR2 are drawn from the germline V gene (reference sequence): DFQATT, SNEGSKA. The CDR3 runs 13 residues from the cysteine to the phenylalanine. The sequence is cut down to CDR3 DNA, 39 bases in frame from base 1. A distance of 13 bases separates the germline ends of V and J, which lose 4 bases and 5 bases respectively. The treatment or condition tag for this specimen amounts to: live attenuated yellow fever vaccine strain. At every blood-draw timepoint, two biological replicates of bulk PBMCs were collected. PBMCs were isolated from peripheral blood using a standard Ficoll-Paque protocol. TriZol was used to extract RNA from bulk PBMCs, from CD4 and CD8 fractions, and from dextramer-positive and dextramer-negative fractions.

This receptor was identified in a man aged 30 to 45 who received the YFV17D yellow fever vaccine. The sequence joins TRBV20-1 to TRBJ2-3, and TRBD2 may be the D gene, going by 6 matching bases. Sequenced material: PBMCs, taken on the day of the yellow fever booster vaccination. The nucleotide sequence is TGCAGTGCTAAATTCCTAGCGCAAGATACGCAGTATTTT. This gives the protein CSAKFLAQDTQYF.